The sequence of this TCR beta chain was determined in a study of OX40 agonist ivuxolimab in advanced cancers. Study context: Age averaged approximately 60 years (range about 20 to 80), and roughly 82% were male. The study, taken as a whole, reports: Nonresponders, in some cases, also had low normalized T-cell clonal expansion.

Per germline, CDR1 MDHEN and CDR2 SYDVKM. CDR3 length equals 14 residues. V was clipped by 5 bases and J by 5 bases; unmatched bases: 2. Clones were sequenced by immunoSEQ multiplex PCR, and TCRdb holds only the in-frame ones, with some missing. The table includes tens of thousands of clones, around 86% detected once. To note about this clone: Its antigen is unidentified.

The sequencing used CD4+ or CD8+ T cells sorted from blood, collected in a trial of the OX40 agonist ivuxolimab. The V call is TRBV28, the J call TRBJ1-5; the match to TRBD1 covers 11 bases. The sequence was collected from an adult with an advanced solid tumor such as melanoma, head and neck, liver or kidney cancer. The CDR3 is CASSTGQGDQPQHF. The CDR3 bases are TGTGCCAGCAGTACGGGACAGGGGGATCAGCCCCAGCATTTT.